A single T cell receptor (beta chain) is shown here with its context. Its antigen is not identified. These data originate in a study of vaccination and CD4 T cells after COVID-19. The CDR3 has 19 residues. J was trimmed by 4 bases and V by 0 bases; bases with no gene match: 12. Per the germline V gene, CDR1 is MNHEY and CDR2 is SVGEGT. The sample's treatment: approximately nine-day PBMC culture with coronavirus spike peptide pools or control peptides (ViraFEST assay). Investigators isolated CD4+ T cells by negative selection after 10 days of culture. The study sequenced cultured CD4+ T cell DNA using the Oncomine TCR Beta short-read assay. One entry per CDR3 protein results from TCRdb running MiXCR on the PCR reads. The data hold roughly 20,000 distinct CDR3 sequences, with approximately 40% observed a single time.

The receptor comes from a human donor who had recovered from COVID-19. The V gene is TRBV6-2 or TRBV6-3, the J gene TRBJ1-5; TRBD1 aligns across 10 bases. Specimen: CD4+ T cells from blood, cultured in vitro, collected before SARS-CoV-2 vaccination. CDR3 bases: TGTGCCAGCAGTTACTCGATCCGGGACAGGGGATCTTGGAATCAGCCCCAGCATTTT. This encodes CASSYSIRDRGSWNQPQHF.